The 31 T cell receptor beta chains below come from one sample, sequenced in a study of monozygotic twins with inflammatory bowel disease. From the 5' RACE reads, TCRdb lists one entry per CDR3 protein and no DNA. The listing records 350,000 to 500,000 distinct CDR3 sequences. Sequencing used blood. These receptors were collected from a human donor with ulcerative colitis or Crohn's disease, or a healthy co-twin of an affected twin (not recorded which).

The chain uses TRBV2 and TRBJ2-7; TCRdb designates TRBD1, a call that cannot be tested without DNA. This CDR3 has 15 residues. In germline, CDR1 is SNHLY, CDR2 FYNNEI. CDR3 sequence: CASSEWDTGRDEQYF.

The genes are TRBV7-6 and TRBJ1-3. Germline V gene lookup returns CDR1 SGHVS and CDR2 FNYEAQ. The CDR3 contains 19 residues. The CDR3 here is CASSLVGSPGTLSGNTIYF.

The V and J genes are TRBV20-1 and TRBJ2-7; TCRdb calls TRBD1, which cannot be checked without DNA. The CDR3 runs 16 residues. The germline gives CDR1 DFQATT, CDR2 SNEGSKA (reference sequence). The CDR3 sequence: CSARLHGQRMTYEQYF.

The chain couples TRBV29-1 to TRBJ2-5; TCRdb designates TRBD1, a call that cannot be tested without DNA. CDR1 and CDR2 (germline): SQVTM, ANQGSEA. The CDR3 length is 12 residues. The chain's CDR3 is CSVETGVETQYF.

The V and J genes are TRBV12-3 or TRBV12-4 and TRBJ1-2. The CDR3 length is 12 residues. The CDR3 protein is CASSLERFGYTF.

The chain joins TRBV20-1 to TRBJ2-3; TCRdb indicates TRBD1, and absent DNA this call remains unverified. Germline V gene lookup returns CDR1 DFQATT and CDR2 SNEGSKA (reference sequence). The CDR3 extends over 13 amino acids. CDR3: CSALGQRTDTQYF.

V is TRBV6-5 and J is TRBJ2-7. CDR1 and CDR2 from the germline V gene are MNHEY and SVGAGI. This CDR3 is built from 17 residues. This CDR3 reads CASSYLKVASSSYEQYF.

V is TRBV6-5 and J is TRBJ2-1; TCRdb's D gene call, TRBD1, goes unchecked for lack of DNA. CDR1 MNHEY and CDR2 SVGAGI come from the germline V gene. The CDR3 sequence is 16 residues long. The CDR3 reads CASSSTGTGAYNEQFF.

The V gene is TRBV18, the J gene TRBJ2-2. This CDR3 spans 16 amino acids. Looked up from germline, CDR1 is KGHSH and CDR2 is LQKENI. CDR3: CASSPPTESDTGELFF.

The chain employs TRBV3-1 and TRBJ2-3; TCRdb returns TRBD2, unconfirmable since there is no DNA. There are 14 residues in the CDR3. Germline V CDR1 and CDR2: LGHDT, YNNKEL (reference sequence). The CDR3 reads CASSPSLLTSSQYF.

The chain recombines TRBV4-2 with TRBJ1-2; the TRBD1 assignment by TCRdb is unverifiable without DNA. CDR3 length: 15 amino acids. Germline assignment: CDR1 LGHNA and CDR2 YNFKEQ. CDR3 amino acids: CASSLPPGQAEGYTF.

The chain links TRBV7-8 to TRBJ2-7; TCRdb calls TRBD2, which cannot be checked without DNA. The V gene's germline CDR1 is SGHVS and CDR2 FQNEAQ. CDR3 length: 15 amino acids. CDR3: CASSLTSGGSYEQYF.

The rearrangement links TRBV20-1 to TRBJ1-2; the D call from TCRdb, TRBD1, cannot be confirmed without DNA. Germline-derived CDR1 and CDR2 are DFQATT and SNEGSKA (reference sequence). The CDR3 sequence is 13 residues long. CDR3 amino acids: CSATNPGNYGYTF.

The J gene is TRBJ2-7, the V gene TRBV12-3 or TRBV12-4; TCRdb outputs TRBD1, but without DNA this stays unchecked. CDR3 length: 14 residues. CDR3 amino acids: CASSPQGLTYEQYF.

The chain joins TRBV5-1 to TRBJ2-1; TCRdb's D call, TRBD1, is unchecked because there is no DNA. Germline CDR1 is SGHRS and CDR2 is YFSETQ. This CDR3 spans 15 amino acids. This CDR3 reads CASSLYGREYNEQFF.

The chain is built from TRBV24-1 and TRBJ2-1. The CDR3 runs 12 residues. From germline, CDR1 is KGHDR and CDR2 SFDVKD. The CDR3 loop is CATRDSYNEQFF.

The chain carries TRBV28 and TRBJ2-5. This CDR3 spans 13 amino acids. From germline, CDR1 is MDHEN and CDR2 SYDVKM. CDR3 protein: CASSAGLAKTQYF.

The V call is TRBV27, the J call TRBJ1-2; without DNA, the TCRdb call of TRBD1 cannot be checked. This CDR3 region has 15 residues. Germline V CDR1 and CDR2: MNHEY, SMNVEV (reference sequence). CDR3 region: CASSGTGTGRYGYTF.

This chain links TRBV3-1 with TRBJ1-6; TCRdb gives TRBD1 as the D gene, but with no DNA this cannot be confirmed. The CDR3 has 15 residues. Germline loops: CDR1 LGHDT, CDR2 YNNKEL (reference sequence). The CDR3 spells CASSRGTANNSPLHF.

The chain carries TRBV7-2 and TRBJ1-5. CDR3 size: 13 residues. Germline V gene data show CDR1 as SGHTA and CDR2 as FQGNSA. The CDR3 here is CASSLGRGQPQHF.

The chain employs TRBV7-2 and TRBJ1-2. The CDR3 is made up of 14 amino acids. Germline V lookup: CDR1 SGHTA, CDR2 FQGNSA. CDR3 sequence: CASSAVWGPYGYTF.

The chain couples TRBV12-3 or TRBV12-4 to TRBJ1-2; TCRdb lists TRBD1, though no DNA is available to test this call. The CDR3 sequence is 14 residues long. The CDR3 sequence is CASSTPTGIYGYTF.

This chain connects TRBV12-3 or TRBV12-4 to TRBJ2-1; no DNA is available, so the TRBD2 call from TCRdb remains unchecked. CDR3 length equals 15 residues. The CDR3 here is CASSRSGGAVGEQFF.

The chain uses TRBV30 and TRBJ1-1. The CDR3 loop spans 12 amino acids. The germline V gene encodes CDR1 GTSNPN and CDR2 SVGIG (reference sequence). CDR3 sequence reads: CAWTGQNTEAFF.

CDR3 region: CASRTGAAGNEQFF. This chain uses TRBV2 with TRBJ2-1; TCRdb indicates TRBD1, and absent DNA this call remains unverified. Germline-derived CDR1 and CDR2 are SNHLY and FYNNEI. This CDR3 has 14 residues.

This chain connects TRBV14 to TRBJ1-2. CDR1 is SGHDN and CDR2 is FVKESK in the germline V gene. This CDR3 contains 14 residues. The CDR3 protein is CASSQDGSGFRYTF.

The V call is TRBV7-9, the J call TRBJ1-1. In germline, CDR1 is SEHNR, CDR2 FQNEAQ (reference sequence). The CDR3 runs 15 residues. The CDR3 region is CASSLLGRINTEAFF. Full variable domain (outside the CDR3, taken from reference TRBV7-9 and TRBJ1-1): DTGVSQNPRHKITKRGQNVTFRCDPISEHNRLYWYRQTLGQGPEFLTYFQNEAQLEKSRLLSDRFSAERPKGSFSTLEIQRTEQGDSAMYLCASSLLGRINTEAFFGQGTRLTVV.

The chain is built from TRBV6-6 and TRBJ1-2; TCRdb calls TRBD1, which cannot be checked without DNA. The CDR3 has 14 residues. The germline V gene encodes CDR1 MNHNY and CDR2 SVGAGI (reference sequence). The CDR3 is CASSYSDRRNGYTF.

The chain uses TRBV4-3 and TRBJ2-5. The CDR3 is made up of 14 amino acids. The germline V gene has CDR1 LGHNA and CDR2 YSLEER. CDR3 sequence reads: CASSQVQGQETQYF.

The rearrangement joins TRBV3-1 to TRBJ2-1; TCRdb calls TRBD2, which cannot be checked without DNA. The length of the CDR3 is 18 residues. In germline, CDR1 is LGHDT, CDR2 YNNKEL (reference sequence). The chain's CDR3 is CASSPDTSGRSSYNEQFF.

This chain connects TRBV28 to TRBJ2-3; TCRdb outputs TRBD1, but without DNA this stays unchecked. Germline CDR1 and CDR2: MDHEN and SYDVKM. The CDR3 spans 17 residues. CDR3: CASSRFDRAEDTDTQYF.